This T cell receptor (beta chain) was identified in a study of shared clonotypes between healthy human individuals. Donors, without exception, were Caucasian adults residing in Nashville, Tennessee. CD45RA-negative memory and CD45RA+ naive subsets were split from the CD4+ cells. An even split of each subset's genomic DNA across several immunoSEQ plates was performed. Repertoires were generated with immunoSEQ multiplex PCR, while TCRdb's copy carries only in-frame clones and drops some. The sample includes under 1,100,000 clones, roughly 80% of them seen just once. Whole-study findings and limits: Shared across a few donors were 4% to 5% of the naive CD4 clonotypes.

Trimming cost V 8 bases and J 0 bases; bases outside gene matches: 12. This CDR3 has 17 amino acids. The V gene's germline CDR1 is SNHLY and CDR2 FYNNEI. This clone was seen only a few times. The antigen remains unidentified. Sequencing used memory CD4+ T cells sorted from blood. Subset noted: CD45RA-negative fraction. The rearrangement uses TRBV2 and TRBJ2-5, with 10 bases that match TRBD2. This clonotype was obtained from a man younger than 35 in good health. The CDR3 spells CASLQGASGSYQETQYF. The DNA of the CDR3 is TGTGCCAGCCTGCAGGGGGCTAGCGGGAGTTACCAAGAGACCCAGTACTTC.